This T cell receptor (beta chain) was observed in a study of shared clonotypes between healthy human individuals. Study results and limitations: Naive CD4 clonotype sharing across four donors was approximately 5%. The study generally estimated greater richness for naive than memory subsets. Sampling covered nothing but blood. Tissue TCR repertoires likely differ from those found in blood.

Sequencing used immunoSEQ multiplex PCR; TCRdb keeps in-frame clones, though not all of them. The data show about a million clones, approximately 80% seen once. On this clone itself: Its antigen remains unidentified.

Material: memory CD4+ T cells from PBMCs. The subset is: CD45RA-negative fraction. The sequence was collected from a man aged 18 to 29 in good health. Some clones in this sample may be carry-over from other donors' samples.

CDR3 nucleotides: TGTGCCACCAGCCCAGGGACACCTTATAGCAATCAGCCCCAGCATTTT. Amino acids: CATSPGTPYSNQPQHF. V is TRBV15 and J is TRBJ1-5; tentative D call: TRBD1 (6 bases). The CDR3 loop spans 16 amino acids. The V gene lost 5 bases and the J gene lost 0 bases, with 14 bases spanning the gap. CDR1 and CDR2 (germline): LNHNV, YYDKDF (reference sequence).